A selection of T cell receptor beta chains follows, all from one sample in a study of T cells in localized non-small cell lung cancer. Here immunoSEQ multiplex PCR was the method, and the copy in TCRdb shows in-frame clones only, minus some. The sample carries tens of thousands of clones, 87% recorded once. The sample here was PBMCs, taken before any cancer treatment. Source of these receptors: a man aged 40-75 years with stage II squamous cell lung carcinoma. Both conserved end residues are part of each CDR3. A D gene is named only where the DNA matches it firmly. Some rows have no size entry. The others give once, few or many, or a class for an expanded clone.

14	.	TRBJ2-1	TRBV6-1	.	CASTPGPVGNEQFF	TGTGCCAGCACCCCGGGCCCGGTCGGGAATGAGCAGTTCTTC
16	.	TRBJ2-3	TRBV4-1	TRBD1	CASSQEAGTGTDTQYF	TGCGCCAGCAGCCAAGAGGCCGGGACAGGCACAGATACGCAGTATTTT
15	.	TRBJ1-2	TRBV7-8	.	CASSPNSRSNYGYTF	TGTGCCAGCAGCCCCAATTCGCGATCTAACTATGGCTACACCTTC
15	.	TRBJ2-3	TRBV5-1	TRBD1	CASSVDRAGSDTQYF	TGCGCCAGCAGCGTAGACAGGGCTGGGTCAGATACGCAGTATTTT
14	.	TRBJ1-2	TRBV19	TRBD1	CASSGRQGGYGYTF	TGTGCCAGTAGTGGAAGACAGGGGGGTTATGGCTACACCTTC
14	.	TRBJ1-2	TRBV7-2	TRBD1	CASSLGQGAYGYTF	TGTGCCAGCAGCTTAGGACAGGGGGCCTATGGCTACACCTTC
15	.	TRBJ2-1	TRBV5-1	.	CASSLAAGLGNEQFF	TGCGCCAGCAGCTTGGCGGCGGGGTTGGGAAATGAGCAGTTCTTC
14	few	TRBJ1-6	TRBV9	.	CASSFRTGNSPLHF	TGTGCCAGCAGCTTCCGCACAGGGAATTCACCCCTCCACTTT
17	.	TRBJ1-5	TRBV4-2	.	CASSPLGGGASNQPQHF	TGTGCCAGCAGCCCCTTAGGAGGGGGGGCCAGCAATCAGCCCCAGCATTTT
16	.	TRBJ2-1	TRBV5-1	TRBD2	CASRLTSGRARDEQFF	TGCGCCAGCAGGTTGACTAGCGGGAGGGCCAGGGATGAGCAGTTCTTC
15	.	TRBJ2-2	TRBV9	.	CASSVGVRNTGELFF	TGTGCCAGCAGCGTAGGTGTCAGGAACACCGGGGAGCTGTTTTTT
15	.	TRBJ2-5	TRBV10-1	.	CASLVGTNQKETQYF	TGCGCCAGCCTCGTAGGGACAAACCAAAAAGAGACCCAGTACTTC
13	.	TRBJ1-3	TRBV5-1	.	CASRPSSGNTIYF	TGCGCCAGCCGACCTTCCTCTGGAAACACCATATATTTT
13	.	TRBJ2-1	TRBV7-9	.	CASSLAGTNEQFF	TGTGCCAGCAGCTTAGCAGGGACCAATGAGCAGTTCTTC
13	few	TRBJ1-1	TRBV14	.	CASSPDRQGKAFF	TGTGCCAGCAGCCCTGACAGGCAGGGGAAAGCTTTCTTT
19	medium-sized	TRBJ2-2	TRBV4-1	.	CASSQDHGAGFSNTGELFF	TGCGCCAGCAGCCAAGATCACGGGGCAGGGTTTTCGAACACCGGGGAGCTGTTTTTT
16	.	TRBJ2-3	TRBV29-1	TRBD2	CSAVPGLATSTDTQYF	TGCAGCGCCGTCCCGGGACTAGCGACTAGCACAGATACGCAGTATTTT
15	.	TRBJ1-2	TRBV5-1	.	CASSQTIQGSYGYTF	TGCGCCAGCAGCCAAACGATCCAGGGGAGCTATGGCTACACCTTC
16	.	TRBJ2-4	TRBV7-2	.	CASGTATGLAKNIQYF	TGTGCCAGCGGAACAGCTACGGGTTTAGCCAAAAACATTCAGTACTTC
15	.	TRBJ1-5	TRBV19	.	CASSNFRDKNQPQHF	TGTGCCAGTAGTAACTTCCGGGACAAAAATCAGCCCCAGCATTTT
12	.	TRBJ1-2	TRBV19	.	CASSIRDGGYTF	TGTGCCAGTAGTATTAGGGACGGTGGCTACACCTTC
16	.	TRBJ1-3	TRBV28	TRBD1	CASRTPATGAGNTIYF	TGTGCCAGCAGAACTCCGGCGACAGGGGCTGGAAACACCATATATTTT
15	.	TRBJ1-5	TRBV7-2	.	CASSLTGGGGQPQHF	TGTGCCAGCAGCTTAACGGGGGGGGGCGGTCAGCCCCAGCATTTT
14	.	TRBJ2-1	TRBV27	.	CASHRDPSYNEQFF	TGTGCCAGCCACCGGGACCCCTCCTACAATGAGCAGTTCTTC
13	.	TRBJ1-2	TRBV5-6	.	CASSLPGNYGYTF	TGTGCCAGCAGCTTGCCAGGGAACTATGGCTACACCTTC
15	.	TRBJ2-2	TRBV2	.	CASREGVASTGELFF	TGTGCCAGCAGGGAGGGTGTTGCTAGCACCGGGGAGCTGTTTTTT
15	.	TRBJ2-7	TRBV7-2	TRBD2	CASSSSGGSLYEQYF	TGTGCCAGCAGCTCATCGGGCGGGAGTTTATACGAGCAGTACTTC
17	.	TRBJ2-2	TRBV5-8	.	CASSLSRRHANTGELFF	TGTGCCAGCAGCCTTTCACGCCGGCACGCGAACACCGGGGAGCTGTTTTTT
13	.	TRBJ2-5	TRBV5-8	.	CASSSSPRETQYF	TGTGCCAGCAGCTCCTCCCCGAGAGAGACCCAGTACTTC
13	.	TRBJ1-1	TRBV7-2	.	CASSRTGNTEAFF	TGTGCCAGCAGCCGTACTGGGAACACTGAAGCTTTCTTT
14	.	TRBJ1-1	TRBV5-4	TRBD1	CASSSGGRNTEAFF	TGTGCCAGCAGCTCAGGGGGCCGGAACACTGAAGCTTTCTTT
15	.	TRBJ2-1	TRBV6-5	TRBD2	CASSYSSGRVREQFF	TGTGCCAGCAGTTACAGTAGCGGGAGAGTACGGGAGCAGTTCTTC
20	.	TRBJ2-6	TRBV2	.	CASVGPGQTIEGSGANVLTF	TGTGCCAGTGTGGGTCCGGGACAAACAATCGAGGGCTCTGGGGCCAACGTCCTGACTTTC